This entry concerns a single T cell receptor (beta chain). Profiled with immunoSEQ multiplex PCR; TCRdb holds only in-frame clones, not every one. The profile shows about 130,000 clones, around nine tenths of them singletons. V lost 4 bases to trimming and J lost 4 bases; unmatched junction nucleotides: 7. In germline, CDR1 is LGHDT, CDR2 YNNKEL (reference sequence). The CDR3 totals 17 residues. This record comes from a study of control samples from healthy donors and cancer patients. The sample consisted of blood. The clonotype originates from a middle-aged man in good health. The J gene is TRBJ2-5, the V gene TRBV3-1 (or the pseudogene TRBV3-2); 15 nucleotides align to TRBD2. The DNA of the CDR3 is TGTGCCAGCAGCCTCAGGACTAGCGGGGGGGCGGGAGAGACCCAGTACTTC. The encoded protein is CASSLRTSGGAGETQYF.